The clone carrying this TCR beta chain was detected a few times. The antigen is unknown. Germline values: CDR1 DFQATT, CDR2 SNEGSKA (reference sequence). V trimming: 0 bases; J trimming: 5 bases; junction bases outside the gene matches: 7. CDR3 length: 15 amino acids. Ophthalmopathy patients had Clinical Activity Score at least 3, NOSPECS grade at least 4, duration under 3 months. Patients showing uncontrolled infection, other autoimmune disease, pregnancy or lactation were ineligible. This record comes from a study of T cells in Graves' hyperthyroidism and ophthalmopathy. Turning to the study itself: Peripheral blood sampling occurred at initial diagnosis, before any treatment.

Findings and caveats of the study: Most clonotypes expanded in thyroid above 0.001 were likewise present in blood.

Amplified TCR beta CDR3 regions came from RNA transcripts. The study used the HTBI primer set for a first-round RT-PCR of the TCR CDR3. Using its own MiXCR run on the multiplex PCR reads, TCRdb lists one record per CDR3 protein. The table records hundreds of thousands of distinct CDR3 sequences, under 25% of them present only once. This sequence joins TRBV20-1 and TRBJ2-5; 9 bases map to TRBD1. Sequenced: blood. The receptor's source is a man aged 25-45 years with Graves' ophthalmopathy. The DNA for the CDR3 is TGCAGTGCTAGAGACCCACAGGGGGCGCGGGAGACCCAGTACTTC. This codes for CSARDPQGARETQYF.